These T cell receptor beta chains were read from a single sample in a study of shared clonotypes between healthy human individuals. Sequencing used immunoSEQ multiplex PCR; TCRdb keeps in-frame clones, though not all of them. The sample includes around 1.9 million clones, more than 85% of them seen just once. Sequenced sample: naive CD8+ T cells from PBMCs. These receptors all come from a man aged 18 to 30 in good health. Some clones in this sample may be carry-over from other donors' samples. Both conserved end residues are part of each CDR3. Each record gives: clone size, D gene, V gene, J gene, CDR3 DNA, CDR3 protein. The D gene is left open where the match is weak. Rows may omit the clone size; those that give it use once, few, many or a size class.

clone_size: NA; d_call: TRBD2; v_call: TRBV2; j_call: TRBJ2-1; cdr3_nt: TGTGCCAGCAGTGAGTATGCGGGAGGCGGCGATGAGCAGTTCTTC; cdr3_aa: CASSEYAGGGDEQFF
clone_size: NA; d_call: TRBD2; v_call: TRBV6-1; j_call: TRBJ2-7; cdr3_nt: TGTGCCAGCAGTGAATGGGGAGGGCCCTACGAGCAGTACTTC; cdr3_aa: CASSEWGGPYEQYF
clone_size: NA; d_call: TRBD1; v_call: TRBV5-1; j_call: TRBJ1-1; cdr3_nt: TGCGCCAGCAGCTTGGAAGGACAGGGACGCGAAGCTTTCTTT; cdr3_aa: CASSLEGQGREAFF
clone_size: NA; d_call: NA; v_call: TRBV29-1; j_call: TRBJ2-1; cdr3_nt: TGCAGCGCCAGAACTGGGGGACCCTACAATGAGCAGTTCTTC; cdr3_aa: CSARTGGPYNEQFF
clone_size: NA; d_call: NA; v_call: TRBV7-6; j_call: TRBJ1-5; cdr3_nt: TGTGCCAGCAGCCCCAGAGATCCCCTCGGACAGTATAGCAATCAGCCCCAGCATTTT; cdr3_aa: CASSPRDPLGQYSNQPQHF
clone_size: NA; d_call: NA; v_call: TRBV7-9; j_call: TRBJ2-5; cdr3_nt: TGTGCCAGCAGAACAGGGTTCCCAGAGACCCAGTACTTC; cdr3_aa: CASRTGFPETQYF
clone_size: NA; d_call: NA; v_call: TRBV4-3; j_call: TRBJ2-7; cdr3_nt: TGCGCCAGCAGCCAAGACGGTAGCAGCTCCTACGAGCAGTACTTC; cdr3_aa: CASSQDGSSSYEQYF
clone_size: NA; d_call: NA; v_call: TRBV7-9; j_call: TRBJ2-1; cdr3_nt: TGTGCCAGCAGCTCCCCCGAGCGAACCTCCTACAATGAGCAGTTCTTC; cdr3_aa: CASSSPERTSYNEQFF
clone_size: NA; d_call: NA; v_call: TRBV11-2; j_call: TRBJ2-7; cdr3_nt: TGTGCCAGCAGCACGGCAATTGAGGGCCCCTACGAGCAGTACTTC; cdr3_aa: CASSTAIEGPYEQYF
clone_size: once; d_call: NA; v_call: TRBV30; j_call: TRBJ1-2; cdr3_nt: TGTGCCTGGAGTGGCAGGGATGGGACTGACTATGGCTACACCTTC; cdr3_aa: CAWSGRDGTDYGYTF
clone_size: NA; d_call: NA; v_call: TRBV4-1; j_call: TRBJ2-1; cdr3_nt: TGCGCCAGCAGCCATCGCTACAATGAGCAGTTCTTC; cdr3_aa: CASSHRYNEQFF
clone_size: NA; d_call: NA; v_call: TRBV4-1; j_call: TRBJ1-2; cdr3_nt: TGCGCCAGCAGCCCTTTTGGTATCGAGGATGGCTACACCTTC; cdr3_aa: CASSPFGIEDGYTF
clone_size: NA; d_call: TRBD1; v_call: TRBV28; j_call: TRBJ2-1; cdr3_nt: TGTGCCAGCAGTTTCTCGACAGGGGTATTCTTC; cdr3_aa: CASSFSTGVFF
clone_size: NA; d_call: TRBD2; v_call: TRBV4-1; j_call: TRBJ2-7; cdr3_nt: TGCGCCAGCAGCCAAGTGCCGACTAGCGGGAGTGCCGAGCAGTACTTC; cdr3_aa: CASSQVPTSGSAEQYF
clone_size: few; d_call: NA; v_call: TRBV29-1; j_call: TRBJ1-1; cdr3_nt: TGCAGCGTTTTATCGGGGCGGACGGGCACTGAAGCTTTCTTT; cdr3_aa: CSVLSGRTGTEAFF
clone_size: NA; d_call: NA; v_call: TRBV6-5; j_call: TRBJ1-1; cdr3_nt: TGTGCCAGCAGTTACTGGGGGGCTGAAGCTTTCTTT; cdr3_aa: CASSYWGAEAFF
clone_size: NA; d_call: NA; v_call: TRBV9; j_call: TRBJ2-3; cdr3_nt: TGTGCCAGCAGCGTCGAAGGAAGGGATGAGGATACGCAGTATTTT; cdr3_aa: CASSVEGRDEDTQYF
clone_size: NA; d_call: NA; v_call: TRBV7-6; j_call: TRBJ2-7; cdr3_nt: TGTGCCAGCAGCGATATTCTTTACAGGTCCTACGAGCAGTACTTC; cdr3_aa: CASSDILYRSYEQYF
clone_size: NA; d_call: TRBD1; v_call: TRBV18; j_call: TRBJ2-7; cdr3_nt: TGTGCCAGCTCGCCAGACAGGGGTTATTACGAGCAGTACTTC; cdr3_aa: CASSPDRGYYEQYF
clone_size: NA; d_call: TRBD2; v_call: TRBV27; j_call: TRBJ2-1; cdr3_nt: TGTGCCAGCAGTCAACTGGGAGGGATGTTGTACAATGAGCAGTTCTTC; cdr3_aa: CASSQLGGMLYNEQFF
clone_size: NA; d_call: TRBD2; v_call: TRBV7-9; j_call: TRBJ2-3; cdr3_nt: TGTGCCAGCGGAACCATAGCGGGAGAGGGGGGACCCCGTGATACGCAGTATTTT; cdr3_aa: CASGTIAGEGGPRDTQYF
clone_size: NA; d_call: TRBD1; v_call: TRBV6-1; j_call: TRBJ2-1; cdr3_nt: TGTGCCAGCAGTGACGACAGGGAGAGTCTCTCCTACAATGAGCAGTTCTTC; cdr3_aa: CASSDDRESLSYNEQFF
clone_size: NA; d_call: NA; v_call: TRBV9; j_call: TRBJ2-7; cdr3_nt: TGTGCCAGCAGCATAGACCAGATAGGGTACGAGCAGTACTTC; cdr3_aa: CASSIDQIGYEQYF
clone_size: NA; d_call: NA; v_call: TRBV21-1; j_call: TRBJ2-2; cdr3_nt: TGTGCCAGCAGCAAAGAGCGGGGGAGCCCGAACACCGGGGAGCTGTTTTTT; cdr3_aa: CASSKERGSPNTGELFF
clone_size: NA; d_call: NA; v_call: TRBV28; j_call: TRBJ2-7; cdr3_nt: TGTGCCAGCAGTTTGTGGCAAACCTACGAGCAGTACTTC; cdr3_aa: CASSLWQTYEQYF
clone_size: NA; d_call: NA; v_call: TRBV6-6; j_call: TRBJ1-1; cdr3_nt: TGTGCCAGCAGTTATGTCAGCCGGAACACTGAAGCTTTCTTT; cdr3_aa: CASSYVSRNTEAFF
clone_size: NA; d_call: TRBD1; v_call: TRBV5-1; j_call: TRBJ1-1; cdr3_nt: TGCGCCAGCAGCTTGGACAGGGGCGGGAGAACTGAAGCTTTCTTT; cdr3_aa: CASSLDRGGRTEAFF
clone_size: NA; d_call: NA; v_call: TRBV4-1; j_call: TRBJ1-5; cdr3_nt: TGCGCCAGCAGCCCGGCCGCGGGGACTCGTCAGCCCCAGCATTTT; cdr3_aa: CASSPAAGTRQPQHF
clone_size: NA; d_call: NA; v_call: TRBV15; j_call: TRBJ1-5; cdr3_nt: TGTGCCACCAGCAGAGATGGGGCAGGCAATCAGCCCCAGCATTTT; cdr3_aa: CATSRDGAGNQPQHF
clone_size: NA; d_call: NA; v_call: TRBV28; j_call: TRBJ1-1; cdr3_nt: TGTGCCAGCAGTTTTCTGACGGAGAACACTGAAGCTTTCTTT; cdr3_aa: CASSFLTENTEAFF
clone_size: NA; d_call: NA; v_call: TRBV25-1; j_call: TRBJ1-3; cdr3_nt: TGTGCCAGCAGCGGCCCGAACAGGGTCGACTCTGGAAACACCATATATTTT; cdr3_aa: CASSGPNRVDSGNTIYF
clone_size: NA; d_call: NA; v_call: TRBV19; j_call: TRBJ2-1; cdr3_nt: TGTGCCAGTAGTATCTCGGGGTTTCCGGGCAATGAGCAGTTCTTC; cdr3_aa: CASSISGFPGNEQFF
clone_size: NA; d_call: NA; v_call: TRBV14; j_call: TRBJ2-6; cdr3_nt: TGTGCCAGCAGGGGCACTGGAGGGGCCAACGTCCTGACTTTC; cdr3_aa: CASRGTGGANVLTF
clone_size: NA; d_call: NA; v_call: TRBV6-1; j_call: TRBJ2-7; cdr3_nt: TGTGCCAGCAGCGGTCCCAGCTCCTACGAGCAGTACTTC; cdr3_aa: CASSGPSSYEQYF
clone_size: once; d_call: NA; v_call: TRBV28; j_call: TRBJ1-5; cdr3_nt: TGTGCCAGCAGGAACAGATATAGCAATCAGCCCCAGCATTTT; cdr3_aa: CASRNRYSNQPQHF
clone_size: NA; d_call: TRBD2; v_call: TRBV25-1; j_call: TRBJ2-3; cdr3_nt: TGTGCCAGCAGTGATCTGGGGACTAGCGGGAGAAGTGGAGATACGCAGTATTTT; cdr3_aa: CASSDLGTSGRSGDTQYF
clone_size: few; d_call: NA; v_call: TRBV28; j_call: TRBJ2-7; cdr3_nt: TGTGCCAGCAGCGCATCATACGAGCAGTACTTC; cdr3_aa: CASSASYEQYF
clone_size: NA; d_call: NA; v_call: TRBV11-2; j_call: TRBJ2-7; cdr3_nt: TGTGCCAGCAGCTTCCCTCTCTGGGAGGACCTCGGGGGCGAGCAGTACTTC; cdr3_aa: CASSFPLWEDLGGEQYF
clone_size: NA; d_call: TRBD1; v_call: TRBV27; j_call: TRBJ2-1; cdr3_nt: TGTGCCAGCAGTTTATCTCCGGGGACAGACTACAATGAGCAGTTCTTC; cdr3_aa: CASSLSPGTDYNEQFF
clone_size: NA; d_call: NA; v_call: TRBV18; j_call: TRBJ1-5; cdr3_nt: TGTGCCAGCTCACCGAAGGCCGTGAATCAGCCCCAGCATTTT; cdr3_aa: CASSPKAVNQPQHF
clone_size: NA; d_call: NA; v_call: TRBV7-9; j_call: TRBJ1-1; cdr3_nt: TGTGCCAGCAGCTTAGTGGGCAGTCCCCTCTATGAAGCTTTCTTT; cdr3_aa: CASSLVGSPLYEAFF
clone_size: NA; d_call: TRBD2; v_call: TRBV6-5; j_call: TRBJ2-7; cdr3_nt: TGTGCCAGCAGTTACGGGGGGGGACCACGGAACGAGCAGTACTTC; cdr3_aa: CASSYGGGPRNEQYF
clone_size: NA; d_call: NA; v_call: TRBV12-5; j_call: TRBJ2-1; cdr3_nt: TGTGCTAGTGGTTTGGGGAGCTATGAGCAGTTCTTC; cdr3_aa: CASGLGSYEQFF
clone_size: NA; d_call: NA; v_call: TRBV4-1; j_call: TRBJ2-4; cdr3_nt: TGCGCCAGCAGCCCCGGTGCACTAGCCAAAAACATTCAGTACTTC; cdr3_aa: CASSPGALAKNIQYF